The 3 T cell receptor beta chains given below trace back to one sample, sequenced in a study of blood T cells in healthy people across ages. Then a second PCR, running about 6 to 11 cycles, was carried out with a sample-barcoded 5' primer and a J-beta primer mix. TCRdb analysed the 5' RACE reads with MiXCR anew, one entry per CDR3 protein. The table includes 700,000 to 950,000 distinct CDR3 sequences, 58% detected once. Source material: blood. Receptors originate from a man aged 25-45 years in good health.

This clonotype has only a few counts. This chain uses TRBV12-3 or TRBV12-4 with TRBJ2-5; D may be TRBD1 or TRBD2 (5 bases each). V dropped 3 bases and J dropped 5 bases, with 19 bases sitting between them. This CDR3 region has 16 residues. CDR3: CASSFTDKPWGETQYF. CDR3 in DNA: TGTGCCAGCAGTTTTACCGACAAGCCATGGGGGGAGACCCAGTACTTC.

This clonotype turned up a few times. The chain recombines TRBV27 with TRBJ2-7; perhaps D is TRBD1 or TRBD2 (5 bases each). V shed 3 bases and J shed 3 bases, with 15 bases lying between them. CDR3 length: 15 amino acids. Germline V CDR1 and CDR2: MNHEY, SMNVEV (reference sequence). The CDR3 region is CASSFKPGTDYEQYF. CDR3 bases: TGTGCCAGCAGTTTCAAGCCCGGGACCGACTACGAGCAGTACTTC.

For the CDR3, the DNA is TGTGCCAGCAGAGGTAGCGTGGCAGCCTACGAGCAGTACTTC. Translated: CASRGSVAAYEQYF. The V and J genes are TRBV28 and TRBJ2-7; tentatively, D is TRBD2 (5 bases). CDR1 MDHEN and CDR2 SYDVKM come from the germline V gene. V dropped 6 bases and J dropped 2 bases, with 14 bases sitting between them. This CDR3 comprises 14 residues. Full variable domain (outside the CDR3, taken from reference TRBV28 and TRBJ2-7): DVKVTQSSRYLVKRTGEKVFLECVQDMDHENMFWYRQDPGLGLRLIYFSYDVKMKEKGDIPEGYSVSREKKERFSLILESASTNQTSMYLCASRGSVAAYEQYFGPGTRLTVT.